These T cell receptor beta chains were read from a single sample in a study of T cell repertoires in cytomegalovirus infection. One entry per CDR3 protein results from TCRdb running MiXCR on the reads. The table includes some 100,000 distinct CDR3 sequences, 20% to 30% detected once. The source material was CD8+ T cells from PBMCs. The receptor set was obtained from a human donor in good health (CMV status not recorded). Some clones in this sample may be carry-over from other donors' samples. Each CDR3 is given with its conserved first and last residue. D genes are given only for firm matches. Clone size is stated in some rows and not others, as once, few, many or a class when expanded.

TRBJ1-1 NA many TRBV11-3 CASSWGSGEAFF TGTGCCAGCAGCTGGGGGTCGGGCGAAGCTTTCTTT
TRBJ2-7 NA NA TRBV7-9 CASTPPGSYEQYF TGTGCCAGCACCCCCCCCGGGAGCTACGAGCAGTACTTC
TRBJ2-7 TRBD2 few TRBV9 CASSVGTSGRYEQYF TGTGCCAGCAGCGTAGGGACAAGCGGGAGATACGAGCAGTACTTC
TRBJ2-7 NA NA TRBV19 CASSTPYEQYF TGTGCCAGTAGTACCCCCTACGAGCAGTACTTC
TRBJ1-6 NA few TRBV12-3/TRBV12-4 CASSPGDSSYNSPLHF TGTGCCAGCAGTCCCGGAGACAGCTCCTATAATTCACCCCTCCACTTT
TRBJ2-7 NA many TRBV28 CASTVTSDGGYYEQYF TGTGCCAGCACCGTAACGTCTGACGGGGGATACTACGAGCAGTACTTC
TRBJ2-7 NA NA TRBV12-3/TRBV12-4 CASSSGTHLFEQYF TGTGCCAGCAGTTCCGGGACTCACCTCTTTGAGCAGTACTTC
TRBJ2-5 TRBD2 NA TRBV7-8 CASSLDEAGVLKTQYF TGTGCCAGCAGCTTAGATGAAGCGGGAGTTTTGAAGACCCAGTACTTC
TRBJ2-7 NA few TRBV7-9 CASRTGQRHEQYF TGTGCCAGCAGAACAGGACAGCGCCACGAGCAGTACTTC
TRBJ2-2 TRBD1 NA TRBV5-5 CASSVPSGTGSPGELFF TGTGCCAGCAGCGTCCCCTCCGGGACAGGGAGTCCCGGGGAGCTGTTTTTT
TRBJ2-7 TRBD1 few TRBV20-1 CSAAWGQDRSPIPYEQYF TGCAGTGCTGCCTGGGGACAGGACAGGTCCCCAATCCCTTACGAGCAGTACTTC
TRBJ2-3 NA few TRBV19 CASSRSTSPSADTQYF TGTGCCAGTAGTCGATCGACTAGTCCTTCGGCAGATACGCAGTATTTT
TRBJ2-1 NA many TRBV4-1 CASSQDEGATYNEQFF TGCGCCAGCAGCCAAGATGAGGGAGCAACCTACAATGAGCAGTTCTTC
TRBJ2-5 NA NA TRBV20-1 CSAEGAFGKQETQYF TGCAGTGCGGAAGGGGCTTTTGGCAAACAAGAGACCCAGTACTTC
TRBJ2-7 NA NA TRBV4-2 CASSQGSNEQYF TGTGCCAGCAGCCAAGGGAGTAACGAGCAGTACTTC
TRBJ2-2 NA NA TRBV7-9 CASSSREPGELFF TGTGCCAGCAGTTCCAGGGAGCCCGGGGAGCTGTTTTTT
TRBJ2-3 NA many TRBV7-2 CASSLDGGLGADTQYF TGTGCCAGCAGCCTAGATGGGGGCTTGGGCGCAGATACGCAGTATTTT
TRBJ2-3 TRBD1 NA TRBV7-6 CASSFGTVTDTQYF TGTGCCAGCAGCTTTGGGACAGTCACAGATACGCAGTATTTT
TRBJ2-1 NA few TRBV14 CASSQIFGAAEQFF TGTGCCAGCAGCCAAATCTTCGGGGCGGCTGAGCAGTTCTTC
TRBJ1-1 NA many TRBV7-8 CASSLEGGNTEAFF TGTGCCAGCAGCTTAGAGGGGGGGAACACTGAAGCTTTCTTT
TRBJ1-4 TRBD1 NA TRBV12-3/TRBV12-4 CASGAGQGVFF TGTGCCAGCGGGGCCGGACAGGGAGTGTTTTTT
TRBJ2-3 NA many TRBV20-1 CSAIQRADTQYF TGCAGTGCCATACAACGCGCAGATACGCAGTATTTT
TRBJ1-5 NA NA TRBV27 CASSFFRGSGQPQHF TGTGCCAGCAGTTTTTTCAGGGGATCGGGGCAGCCCCAGCATTTT
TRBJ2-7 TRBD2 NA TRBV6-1 CASIKASGRDEQYF TGTGCCAGCATAAAGGCTAGCGGTAGGGACGAGCAGTACTTC
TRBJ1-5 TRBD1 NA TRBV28 CASSFRPGGPPYQPQRF TGTGCCAGCAGTTTCCGCCCAGGGGGCCCACCGTATCAGCCCCAGCGTTTT
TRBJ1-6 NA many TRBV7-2 CASSLQGLGSPLHF TGTGCCAGCAGCTTACAGGGACTAGGGTCACCCCTCCACTTT
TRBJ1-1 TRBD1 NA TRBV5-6 CASSRRRPGQGATLGTEAFF TGTGCCAGCAGCCGAAGAAGGCCGGGACAGGGGGCTACCTTGGGCACTGAAGCTTTCTTT
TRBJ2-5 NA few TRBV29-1 CSVEQGFGTQYF TGCAGCGTTGAACAGGGTTTCGGGACCCAGTACTTC
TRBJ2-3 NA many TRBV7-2 CASSPSGSTDTQYF TGTGCCAGCAGCCCGAGCGGGAGCACAGATACGCAGTATTTT
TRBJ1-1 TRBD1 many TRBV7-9 CASSVGTVIKGTEAFF TGTGCCAGCAGCGTTGGGACAGTCATAAAGGGCACTGAAGCTTTCTTT
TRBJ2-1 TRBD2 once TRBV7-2 CASSFPGGGGDEQFF TGTGCCAGCAGCTTCCCGGGAGGCGGGGGGGATGAGCAGTTCTTC
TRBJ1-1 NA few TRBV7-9 CASGPDSQNTEAFF TGTGCCAGCGGACCCGACAGTCAGAACACTGAAGCTTTCTTT
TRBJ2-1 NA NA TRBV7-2 CASSLSGGPNNEQFF TGTGCCAGCAGCTTAAGTGGGGGGCCCAACAATGAGCAGTTCTTC
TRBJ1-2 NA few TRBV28 CASSLMGRYNYGCTF TGTGCCAGCAGTTTAATGGGACGGTATAACTATGGCTGCACCTTC
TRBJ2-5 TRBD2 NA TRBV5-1 CASSSLAGGGSETQYF TGCGCCAGCAGCTCGCTAGCGGGAGGTGGCTCGGAGACCCAGTACTTC
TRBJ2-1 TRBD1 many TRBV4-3 CASSQVSRGRNNEQFF TGCGCCAGCAGCCAAGTTTCCAGGGGGAGAAACAATGAGCAGTTCTTC
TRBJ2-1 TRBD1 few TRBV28 CASSSPGTGNDEQFF TGTGCCAGCAGTTCCCCCGGGACAGGGAACGATGAGCAGTTCTTC
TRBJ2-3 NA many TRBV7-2 CASSLGLALDTQYF TGTGCCAGCAGCTTGGGGCTAGCGTTAGATACGCAGTATTTT
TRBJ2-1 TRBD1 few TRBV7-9 CASSGTGGIEQFF TGTGCCAGCAGCGGGACAGGTGGGATTGAGCAGTTCTTC
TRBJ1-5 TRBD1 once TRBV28 CASTWPGGAQPQHF TGTGCCAGCACCTGGCCAGGGGGCGCCCAGCCCCAGCATTTT
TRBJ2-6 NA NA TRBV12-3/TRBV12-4 CASRGGEGPGANVLTF TGTGCCAGCAGGGGGGGTGAGGGGCCTGGGGCCAACGTCCTGACTTTC
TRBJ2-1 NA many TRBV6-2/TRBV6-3 CASSYVANEQFF TGTGCCAGCAGTTACGTGGCCAATGAGCAGTTCTTC
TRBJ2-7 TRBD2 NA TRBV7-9 CASSLVAGFSYEQYF TGTGCCAGCAGCTTAGTAGCGGGATTTTCCTACGAGCAGTACTTC
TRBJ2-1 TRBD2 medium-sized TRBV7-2 CASSRYAGGNNEQFF TGTGCCAGCAGCCGCTATGCGGGGGGAAACAATGAGCAGTTCTTC
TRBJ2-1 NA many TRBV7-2 CASSLVFNEQFF TGTGCCAGCAGCTTAGTTTTTAATGAGCAGTTCTTC
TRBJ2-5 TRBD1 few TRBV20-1 CSARPQGTGDLQETQYF TGCAGTGCTAGACCCCAGGGGACAGGGGACCTCCAAGAGACCCAGTACTTC
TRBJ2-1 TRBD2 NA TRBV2 CASSEERRGATNEQFF TGTGCCAGCAGTGAAGAGAGGCGGGGGGCGACCAATGAGCAGTTCTTC
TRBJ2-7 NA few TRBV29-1 CSVEDPSMGSSYEQYF TGCAGCGTTGAAGATCCCAGTATGGGGAGCTCCTACGAGCAGTACTTC
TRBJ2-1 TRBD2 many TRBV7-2 CASSPSGGYNEQFF TGTGCCAGCAGCCCCTCGGGAGGATACAATGAGCAGTTCTTC